A single sample is the source of the 8 T cell receptor beta chains below, sequenced in a study of radiotherapy plus CTLA-4 blockade in lung cancer. Using immunoSEQ multiplex PCR, the repertoire was profiled, and TCRdb retains in-frame clones only, with some absent. In the table there are 50,000 to 65,000 clones, over 75% of which are singletons. The sequences come from peripheral blood, collected from a patient treated with radiotherapy plus ipilimumab. All receptors derive from a human donor with non-small cell lung cancer who had a complete response to radiotherapy plus ipilimumab.

V usage is TRBV11-2 and J usage is TRBJ1-1, with D unresolved. Trimming took 1 base from V and 2 from J, leaving 14 bases between them. This CDR3 comprises 16 residues. Germline V gene sequence: CDR1 SGHAT, CDR2 FQNNGV. CDR3 protein: CASSLGIAWANTEAFF. CDR3 nucleotide sequence: TGTGCCAGCAGCTTAGGTATTGCCTGGGCAAACACTGAAGCTTTCTTT.

The J gene is TRBJ2-3, the V gene TRBV4-1; TRBD1 aligns across 11 bases. V was clipped by 2 bases and J by 5 bases; unmatched bases: 3. The length of the CDR3 is 15 residues. Germline V gene sequence: CDR1 MGHRA, CDR2 YSYEKL. The CDR3 nucleotides are TGCGCCAGCAGCCAACGGGGACAGGGGGGAGATACGCAGTATTTT. It is translated as CASSQRGQGGDTQYF.

CDR3: CASSQVRNNYSNQPQHF. The CDR3 DNA is TGCGCCAGCAGCCAAGTACGCAACAATTATAGCAATCAGCCCCAGCATTTT. This sequence joins TRBV4-1 and TRBJ1-5; D ambiguous. V dropped 1 base and J dropped 0 bases, with 13 bases sitting between them. Germline CDR1 and CDR2: MGHRA and YSYEKL. This CDR3 has 17 amino acids.

This chain uses TRBV29-1 with TRBJ1-1; perhaps TRBD1 as D (5 bases). V was clipped by 1 base and J by 3 bases, with 9 bases between them. The germline CDR1 and CDR2 sequences are SQVTM and ANQGSEA. CDR3 length equals 13 residues. The CDR3 DNA follows: TGCAGCGTTGAAGTGGGGCGGTACACTGAAGCTTTCTTT. Its translation: CSVEVGRYTEAFF. Based on the CDR3 plus reference TRBV29-1 and TRBJ1-1, the full variable domain is SAVISQKPSRDICQRGTSLTIQCQVDSQVTMMFWYRQQPGQSLTLIATANQGSEATYESGFVIDKFPISRPNLTFSTLTVSNMSPEDSSIYLCSVEVGRYTEAFFGQGTRLTVV.

The chain joins TRBV6-5 to TRBJ1-2, with a possible D match to TRBD1 (6 bases). Looked up from germline, CDR1 is MNHEY and CDR2 is SVGAGI. The CDR3 loop spans 14 amino acids. V dropped 5 bases and J dropped 4 bases, with 14 bases sitting between them. CDR3 in amino acids: CASSPGQRRYGYTF. CDR3 nucleotide sequence: TGTGCCAGCAGTCCTGGACAGCGACGCTATGGCTACACCTTC.

The chain carries TRBV7-8 and TRBJ1-1; D not certain. V was shortened by 4 bases and J by 3 bases, with 6 bases between the two germline ends. Germline V lookup: CDR1 SGHVS, CDR2 FQNEAQ. The length of the CDR3 is 12 residues. Here the CDR3 DNA reads TGTGCCAGCAGCTCCGAGCACACTGAAGCTTTCTTT. As protein: CASSSEHTEAFF.

DNA for the CDR3: TGTGCCAGCACCCGGGAGGACAGGGGCGATATAGTTCAGCCCCAGCATTTT. This translates into CASTREDRGDIVQPQHF. The chain carries TRBV2 and TRBJ1-5, with 9 bases that match TRBD1. Germline V lookup: CDR1 SNHLY, CDR2 FYNNEI. Losses at the gene ends were 7 bases for V and 6 bases for J; bases not matched to a gene: 16. CDR3 length: 17 amino acids.

The chain joins TRBV7-2 to TRBJ1-2, with 7 positions matching TRBD1. Germline loops: CDR1 SGHTA, CDR2 FQGNSA. The CDR3 contains 14 residues. V gave up 4 bases and J gave up 4 bases; unmatched junction bases: 6. CDR3 sequence: CASSSSDRVYGYTF. CDR3 in DNA: TGTGCCAGCAGCTCTTCCGACAGGGTCTATGGCTACACCTTC.